This T cell receptor beta chain was documented in a study of lymphopenia after photon versus proton radiotherapy. Whole-study results and caveats: After the lymphocyte nadir, photon-treated repertoires showed oligoclonal expansion, especially of CD8+ Temra cells. Better survival with proton therapy was suggested as possible, not demonstrated. Post-nadir TCR diversity decline inversely tracked overall survival among those who died.

This table comes from immunoSEQ multiplex PCR, and its TCRdb copy is limited to in-frame clones, with some not included. Of over 30,000 clones listed, around 82% are singletons. Regarding this clone: Its antigen is undetermined.

This specimen consisted of peripheral blood, obtained from a patient treated with proton-based radiotherapy. The receptor's source is an older woman with pancreatic cancer.

The CDR3 is CASRSGFRDEQFF. The CDR3 DNA is TGTGCCAGCAGATCAGGGTTTAGGGATGAGCAGTTCTTC. This chain links TRBV28 with TRBJ2-1; D may be TRBD1 (5 bases). Per germline, CDR1 MDHEN and CDR2 SYDVKM. Trimming pared 6 bases from V and 8 bases from J, leaving 14 bases between. The CDR3 contains 13 residues. Combining the CDR3 with reference TRBV28 and TRBJ2-1 gives the whole variable domain DVKVTQSSRYLVKRTGEKVFLECVQDMDHENMFWYRQDPGLGLRLIYFSYDVKMKEKGDIPEGYSVSREKKERFSLILESASTNQTSMYLCASRSGFRDEQFFGPGTRLTVL.